Sequencing of this TCR beta chain was carried out in a study of T cells in Graves' hyperthyroidism and ophthalmopathy (dated by TCRdb to between 2019 and 2020). Concerning the study at large: To identify TCR V-J signatures that set the groups apart, the researchers used a discovery cohort of more than 95 patients, made up of under 50 with Graves' ophthalmopathy and 55 to 65 with stable Graves' hyperthyroidism. An independent validation cohort of 18 to 20 hyperthyroidism patients and about 15 patients who later progressed to ophthalmopathy tested prospective prediction of ophthalmopathy. The approximately 100 discovery patients were divided at random into training and test sets in a 7:3 ratio. TCR Vbeta CDR3 sequencing of 135 peripheral blood samples (fewer than 45 ophthalmopathy, around 80 hyperthyroidism and roughly 17 progressor patients) is reported in the paper. Following sampling, methimazole starting at 30 mg daily was given to hyperthyroidism patients, and high-dose intravenous methylprednisolone was given to ophthalmopathy patients. In addition, the study compared T-cell repertoires in thyroid tissue and in blood from several Graves' hyperthyroidism patients.

Results and caveats for the whole study, not just this receptor: No statistical method was used to fix the sample size in advance, and group allocation was not hidden from the investigators. Most expanded thyroid clonotypes (frequency above 0.001) were also detected in blood, a finding suggesting that blood repertoires may reflect thyroid immune responses. Ophthalmopathy was separated from stable hyperthyroidism by a 13 V-J signature model, with approximately 90% sensitivity and roughly 81% specificity obtained in cross-validation and 80%/75% obtained in testing. In validation, the model predicted progression to ophthalmopathy a median of about 6.5 months before onset, with 70% to 71% sensitivity and about 72% specificity.

Amplification of TCR beta CDR3 regions was carried out from RNA transcripts. The first round of RT-PCR for the TCR CDR3 was performed with the HTBI primer set and the Qiagen OneStep RT-PCR kit. A second multiplex PCR round built the libraries, followed by size selection and purification. The libraries were sequenced on an Illumina HiSeq2000 using paired-end 100 bp reads. The original methods were these. SOAPnuke was used to process the raw data, removing reads that contained adapters or uncalled bases, had a mean Phred below 15, or lacked an exact match to the constant primer or identifier. COPE v1.2.5 was used to merge the high-quality paired reads, and each unique nucleotide sequence was defined as a clonotype. MiTCR v1.1 was used to align the clonotypes against IMGT TRBV, TRBD and TRBJ reference segments. The analysis was restricted to V-J combinations with a frequency above 0.0001, which together covered over 99% of the repertoires. A TCS score was defined as the ratio between F50 (clonal expansion) and ExV (chaos), using BLOSUM62-based TCRdist between CDR3 peptides within each V-J. Welch's t-statistics and random forest reduced approximately 520 V-J features to some 14, which were used in a naive Bayes classifier (R e1071). The Morisita-Horn index was used to measure how similar the thyroid and blood repertoires were. The raw public reads went through TCRdb reprocessing: fastp at Q25, MiXCR clone calling, in-frame beta chains kept. Each entry merges the rows of one CDR3 protein and shows their most common DNA and genes. The V and J calls here are based on TCRdb, not the publication. This sample lists roughly 500,000 distinct CDR3 sequences; 46% were detected once. The ten largest account for about 20% of the sample.

The study excluded patients with uncontrolled infections, other autoimmune diseases, pregnancy or lactation. Diagnoses were based on clinical symptoms, serum thyroxine and TRAb, thyroid ultrasound and orbital computed tomography. Total RNA was extracted using Trizol reagent, and RNA quality was assessed on an Agilent 2100 Bioanalyzer. As for this clonotype: This clone's antigen is unknown. Within one base of it there is no much larger clone, and no base qualities were kept.

The CDR3 runs 12 residues from the cysteine to the phenylalanine. The entry retains the CDR3 DNA only, 36 bases that are in frame from base 1. Looking up the germline V gene (reference sequence) yields CDR1 LNHDA and CDR2 SQIVND. Trimming removed 6 bases from V and 13 bases from J; the gene matches leave 6 bases unexplained. The receptor was derived from an adult woman with Graves' disease, either hyperthyroidism or ophthalmopathy (not recorded which). The sample comprised peripheral blood or thyroid tissue (not recorded which). The chain links TRBV19 with TRBJ2-6; 7 central bases correspond to TRBD1. The DNA sequence is as follows: TGTGCCAGTAGGACAGGGTTGGGAGTCCTGACTTTC. It encodes CASRTGLGVLTF. With the rest looked up from the reference TRBV19 and TRBJ2-6 genes rather than sequenced, the full variable domain is DGGITQSPKYLFRKEGQNVTLSCEQNLNHDAMYWYRQDPGQGLRLIYYSQIVNDFQKGDIAEGYSVSREKKESFPLTVTSAQKNPTAFYLCASRTGLGVLTFGAGSRLTVL.